These 23 T cell receptor beta chains were sequenced from one sample in a study of CD8 T cells in Susac syndrome. An input of about 0.45 to 1 ug of RNA was subjected to reverse transcription using random hexamers. TCRdb reprocessed the immunoSEQ multiplex PCR reads with MiXCR, giving one entry per CDR3 protein. This sample yields approximately 280,000 distinct CDR3 sequences, of which roughly 84% are seen a single time; around 0.12% belongs to the top ten. Sequencing used CD8+ T cells from PBMCs. The receptors stem from a human donor with multiple sclerosis.

V is TRBV28 and J is TRBJ2-1; D gene uncertain. The CDR3 is 15 amino acids. V lost 3 bases to trimming and J lost 6 bases, with 15 bases between them. Germline V CDR1 and CDR2: MDHEN, SYDVKM. CDR3 coding DNA: TGTGCCAGCAGTTTTAGTTTTTCCAACATCAATGAGCAGTTCTTC. Protein sequence: CASSFSFSNINEQFF.

The chain is built from TRBV30 and TRBJ2-1; unclear D gene. Per the germline V gene, CDR1 is GTSNPN and CDR2 is SVGIG (reference sequence). The V end lost 3 bases, the J end lost 8 bases, and 23 bases lay between the germline ends. CDR3 size: 16 residues. This CDR3 is CAWSWVGEDVRDEQFF. CDR3 DNA: TGTGCCTGGAGCTGGGTTGGCGAGGATGTTAGAGATGAGCAGTTCTTC. The variable domain in full, completed from reference TRBV30 and TRBJ2-1, reads SQTIHQWPATLVQPVGSPLSLECTVEGTSNPNLYWYRQAAGRGLQLLFYSVGIGQISSEVPQNLSASRPQDRQFILSSKKLLLSDSGFYLCAWSWVGEDVRDEQFFGPGTRLTVL.

The rearrangement links TRBV20-1 to TRBJ2-3; maybe TRBD2 (5 bases). Germline V gene data show CDR1 as DFQATT and CDR2 as SNEGSKA (reference sequence). V was trimmed by 1 base and J by 1 base, leaving 9 bases between them. This CDR3 region has 14 residues. The CDR3 DNA sequence: TGCAGTGCTAGAGCTCTCGGGGGCACAGATACGCAGTATTTT. Its protein is CSARALGGTDTQYF.

This clonotype appeared a few times. The chain recombines TRBV29-1 with TRBJ2-7; D gene uncertain. The CDR3 sequence is 14 residues long. Trimming stripped 4 bases from V and 0 bases from J, with 13 bases between. Per germline, CDR1 SQVTM and CDR2 ANQGSEA. CDR3 nucleotides: TGCAGCGTTGGTGCCAGTAGGACCTCCTACGAGCAGTACTTC. As protein: CSVGASRTSYEQYF.

The gene calls are TRBV5-6 and TRBJ2-3; D is ambiguous. V lost 1 base and J lost 4, with 4 bases in between. This CDR3 contains 12 residues. CDR1 and CDR2 from the germline V gene are SGHDT and YYEEEE. CDR3 coding DNA: TGTGCCAGCAGCTTGTACGCAGATACGCAGTATTTT. This encodes CASSLYADTQYF.

For the CDR3, the DNA is TGTGCCAGCAGCCCATACGGGGGAATGAACAATGAGCAGTTCTTC. Amino acid sequence: CASSPYGGMNNEQFF. This chain uses TRBV7-2 with TRBJ2-1; perhaps TRBD2 as D (6 bases). The CDR3 length is 15 residues. Per the germline V gene, CDR1 is SGHTA and CDR2 is FQGNSA. Trimming cost V 5 bases and J 5 bases, with 16 bases left between them. The complete variable domain, with remaining parts taken from reference TRBV7-2 and TRBJ2-1, reads GAGVSQSPSNKVTEKGKDVELRCDPISGHTALYWYRQSLGQGLEFLIYFQGNSAPDKSGLPSDRFSAERTGGSVSTLTIQRTQQEDSAVYLCASSPYGGMNNEQFFGPGTRLTVL.

The chain uses TRBV30 and TRBJ2-7; TRBD2 matches at 12 bases. V lost 1 base, J lost 4 bases, and 5 bases stayed unmatched. The CDR3 has 15 amino acids. Per the germline V gene, CDR1 is GTSNPN and CDR2 is SVGIG (reference sequence). This CDR3 is CAWSASGRARYEQYF. In nucleotides, the CDR3 is TGTGCCTGGAGTGCTAGCGGGAGGGCCCGGTACGAGCAGTACTTC. The full variable domain, with the rest looked up from reference TRBV30 and TRBJ2-7, is SQTIHQWPATLVQPVGSPLSLECTVEGTSNPNLYWYRQAAGRGLQLLFYSVGIGQISSEVPQNLSASRPQDRQFILSSKKLLLSDSGFYLCAWSASGRARYEQYFGPGTRLTVT.

This sequence joins TRBV4-1 and TRBJ2-1; D gene ambiguous. Trimming left V 4 bases short and J 5 bases short, with 9 bases between. CDR1 and CDR2 from the germline V gene are MGHRA and YSYEKL. CDR3 size: 13 residues. The CDR3 region is CASSPLPDNEQFF. For the CDR3, the DNA is TGCGCCAGCAGCCCCTTGCCAGACAATGAGCAGTTCTTC.

The chain recombines TRBV12-5 with TRBJ2-3; 7 bases align to TRBD2. CDR1 is LGHNT, CDR2 FRNRAP, per germline. The J segment lost 3 bases and the V segment lost 5 bases, leaving 11 bases of the junction unmatched. CDR3 length: 16 residues. CDR3: CASGPSGVSRTDTQYF. DNA for the CDR3: TGTGCTAGTGGTCCCAGCGGGGTCAGCAGGACAGATACGCAGTATTTT.

The chain employs TRBV7-9 and TRBJ1-1; D remains ambiguous. The CDR3 contains 11 residues. Germline V gene sequence: CDR1 SEHNR, CDR2 FQNEAQ (reference sequence). Deletions cut 5 bases from V and 10 bases from J, with 11 bases between. CDR3 region: CASSPTVGAFF. The CDR3 nucleotides read TGTGCCAGCAGCCCGACGGTGGGAGCTTTCTTT.

This clonotype was picked up a small number of times. V gene TRBV25-1 combines with J gene TRBJ1-6, with unresolved D. This CDR3 comprises 14 residues. Germline V gene sequence: CDR1 MGHDK, CDR2 SYGVNS. The V and J ends lost 5 bases and 4 bases respectively, with 9 bases between them. The CDR3 is CASSSGRYNSPLHF. CDR3 coding DNA: TGTGCCAGCAGTTCCGGGAGATATAATTCACCCCTCCACTTT.

The chain employs TRBV7-8 and TRBJ2-5; 9 bases agree with TRBD1. The ends lost 5 bases at V and 5 bases at J; junction bases unmatched: 9. Germline lookup yields CDR1 SGHVS and CDR2 FQNEAQ. This CDR3 spans 15 amino acids. The CDR3 reads CASSTGQGNRETQYF. The CDR3, as DNA: TGTGCCAGCAGCACGGGACAGGGAAATCGGGAGACCCAGTACTTC.

This chain joins TRBV20-1 and TRBJ1-3; D is ambiguous. Trimming took off 0 bases at V and 0 bases at J, with 0 bases between the two ends. From germline, CDR1 is DFQATT and CDR2 SNEGSKA (reference sequence). The CDR3 contains 12 residues. The CDR3 reads CSARDSGNTIYF. The CDR3 region has the DNA TGCAGTGCTAGAGACTCTGGAAACACCATATATTTT.

The rearrangement uses TRBV11-1 and TRBJ2-1; either TRBD1 or TRBD2 may fit D (5 bases each). Germline CDR1 reads SGHAT; CDR2 reads FQDESV (reference sequence). The length of the CDR3 is 14 residues. V was trimmed by 7 bases and J by 3 bases, leaving 13 bases between them. CDR3 sequence: CASKGRRGYNEQFF. The CDR3 DNA follows: TGTGCCAGCAAAGGGAGAAGGGGCTACAATGAGCAGTTCTTC.

The genes are TRBV6-2 or TRBV6-3 and TRBJ2-1; a weak D match, TRBD2 (6 bases). The ends were cut back, 4 bases at V and 8 bases at J, with 9 bases in the middle. The CDR3 spans 12 residues. Germline V lookup: CDR1 MNHEY, CDR2 SVGEGT. CDR3 in DNA: TGTGCCAGCAGTTTGTCGGGGGATGAGCAGTTCTTC. Amino acid sequence: CASSLSGDEQFF.

The V gene is TRBV20-1, the J gene TRBJ2-1, with 8 bases lining up with TRBD2. CDR1 DFQATT and CDR2 SNEGSKA come from the germline V gene (reference sequence). The CDR3 loop spans 15 amino acids. V shed 1 base, J shed 5 bases, and the junction held 7 bases outside the gene matches. CDR3 in amino acids: CSARVPSGPNNEQFF. The CDR3 nucleotides are TGCAGTGCTAGAGTACCTAGCGGGCCCAACAATGAGCAGTTCTTC.

The chain joins TRBV5-6 to TRBJ2-7, with 13 bases aligning to TRBD2. Per germline, CDR1 SGHDT and CDR2 YYEEEE. The junction had 4 bases not matched to a gene; V was cut back by 5 bases and J by 2 bases. This CDR3 comprises 15 residues. The DNA of the CDR3 is TGTGCCAGCAGAAGACTAGCGGGAGGACCCTACGAGCAGTACTTC. Translating gives CASRRLAGGPYEQYF. Using reference TRBV5-6 and TRBJ2-7 for the parts outside the CDR3, the full variable domain is DAGVTQSPTHLIKTRGQQVTLRCSPKSGHDTVSWYQQALGQGPQFIFQYYEEEERQRGNFPDRFSGHQFPNYSSELNVNALLLGDSALYLCASRRLAGGPYEQYFGPGTRLTVT.

The chain couples TRBV6-1 to TRBJ1-5, with 8 bases aligning to TRBD1. The CDR3 covers 14 residues. Germline-derived CDR1 and CDR2 are MNHNS and SASEGT. J was trimmed by 0 bases and V by 7 bases; bases with no gene match: 2. CDR3 in DNA: TGTGCCAGCATCACAGGGGGTAGCAATCAGCCCCAGCATTTT. Its protein product is CASITGGSNQPQHF.

The rearrangement joins TRBV5-5 to TRBJ2-7, with 8 positions matching TRBD2. Germline V lookup: CDR1 SGHKS, CDR2 YYEKEE (reference sequence). The CDR3 sequence is 15 residues long. V dropped 0 bases and J dropped 3; count of bases not matched to a gene: 5. The CDR3 region is CASSLASGGLYEQYF. For the CDR3, the DNA is TGTGCCAGCAGCTTGGCCAGCGGGGGTCTCTACGAGCAGTACTTC.

The chain uses TRBV27 and TRBJ2-3, with D unclear. The V and J ends lost 3 bases and 6 bases respectively, with 16 bases between them. The CDR3 runs to 15 residues. Germline V CDR1 and CDR2: MNHEY, SMNVEV (reference sequence). CDR3 nucleotides: TGTGCCAGCAGTTTGAGGTGGCTAGAAGGGGATACGCAGTATTTT. Translating it yields CASSLRWLEGDTQYF.

The chain employs TRBV20-1 and TRBJ2-2, with 10 bases fitting TRBD2. The junction had 10 bases not matched to a gene; V was cut back by 1 base and J by 5 bases. This CDR3 is built from 17 residues. CDR1 and CDR2 from the germline V gene are DFQATT and SNEGSKA (reference sequence). CDR3 in amino acids: CSARASGRAIITGELFF. CDR3 nucleotide sequence: TGCAGTGCTAGAGCCAGCGGGAGGGCCATCATTACCGGGGAGCTGTTTTTT.

The chain uses TRBV28 and TRBJ1-2; possible D gene TRBD1, 5 bases. The germline V gene encodes CDR1 MDHEN and CDR2 SYDVKM. V lost 6 bases to trimming and J lost 6 bases, with 26 bases between them. This CDR3 has 17 residues. CDR3 in amino acids: CASSLSGSGTRGHGYTF. The CDR3 DNA sequence: TGTGCCAGCAGCCTGTCCGGCTCCGGGACTCGAGGGCATGGCTACACCTTC.

This chain uses TRBV4-2 with TRBJ2-7; TRBD2 is a possible D gene (5 bases). The V end lost 4 bases, the J end lost 2 bases, and 12 bases lay between the germline ends. The length of the CDR3 is 14 residues. Germline-derived CDR1 and CDR2 are LGHNA and YNFKEQ. CDR3 in amino acids: CASSLGLFAYEQYF. The CDR3 bases are TGTGCCAGCAGCCTCGGACTCTTCGCCTACGAGCAGTACTTC.